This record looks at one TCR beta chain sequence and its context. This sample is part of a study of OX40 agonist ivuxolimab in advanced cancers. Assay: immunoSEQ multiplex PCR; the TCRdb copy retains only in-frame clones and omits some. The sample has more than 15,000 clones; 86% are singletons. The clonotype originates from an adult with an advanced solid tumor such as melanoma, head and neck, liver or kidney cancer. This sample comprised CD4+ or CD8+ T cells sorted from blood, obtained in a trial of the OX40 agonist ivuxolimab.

CDR3 nucleotide sequence: TGTGCCAGCAGTTGGGGGGGCCAAGCTTTCTTT. Its protein is CASSWGGQAFF. The chain couples TRBV6-1 to TRBJ1-1; possible D gene TRBD1, 6 bases. The CDR3 runs to 11 residues. Germline V CDR1 and CDR2: MNHNS, SASEGT. V was cut by 5 bases and J by 9 bases, with 10 bases left in between.